The source of this TCR beta chain is a study of PD-L1 blockade in urothelial cancer. On the study more broadly: Males with bladder-origin urothelial cancer constituted about 90% of the roughly 30 patients. It was at 3 weeks (second dose) and 6 weeks after treatment start that blood was analyzed.

Time point given: peripheral blood 6 weeks after treatment start. Diagnoses among patients were locally advanced or metastatic urothelial carcinoma. Each patient gave between 1 and 8 samples, pretreatment and on-treatment. Sequenced by immunoSEQ multiplex PCR; TCRdb stores in-frame clones only, minus some. The table includes approximately 91,000 clones, 75% to 90% detected once. Material: PBMCs, obtained around atezolizumab (anti-PD-L1) treatment. The receptor comes from a man between 70 and 80 years old with urothelial cancer.

CDR3 sequence reads: CASSSTYEQYF. The CDR3 DNA sequence: TGTGCCAGCAGCTCTACCTACGAGCAGTACTTC. The chain couples TRBV5-4 to TRBJ2-7; D is unclear. Trimming shortened V by 3 bases and J by 2 bases, and 3 bases separated the two germline ends. CDR3 length: 11 amino acids. Germline CDR1 is SGHNT and CDR2 is YYREEE (reference sequence).